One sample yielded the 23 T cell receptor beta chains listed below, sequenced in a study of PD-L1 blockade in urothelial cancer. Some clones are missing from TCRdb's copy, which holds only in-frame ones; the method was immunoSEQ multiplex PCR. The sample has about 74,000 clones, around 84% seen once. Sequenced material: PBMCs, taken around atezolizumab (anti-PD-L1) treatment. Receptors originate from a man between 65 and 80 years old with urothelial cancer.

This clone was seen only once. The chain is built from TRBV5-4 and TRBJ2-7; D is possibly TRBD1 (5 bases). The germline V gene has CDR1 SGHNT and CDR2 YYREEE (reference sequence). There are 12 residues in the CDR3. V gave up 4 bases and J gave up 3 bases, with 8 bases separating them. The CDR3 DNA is TGTGCCAGCAGCGCTGACAGCTACGAGCAGTACTTC. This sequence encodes CASSADSYEQYF.

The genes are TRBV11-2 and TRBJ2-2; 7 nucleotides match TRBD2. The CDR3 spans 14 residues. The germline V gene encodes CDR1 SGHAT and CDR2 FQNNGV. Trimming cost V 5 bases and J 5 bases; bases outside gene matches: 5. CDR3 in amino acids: CASSRVGGTGELFF. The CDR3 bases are TGTGCCAGCAGCCGCGTGGGGGGGACCGGGGAGCTGTTTTTT. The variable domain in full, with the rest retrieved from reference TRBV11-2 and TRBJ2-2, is EAGVAQSPRYKIIEKRQSVAFWCNPISGHATLYWYQQILGQGPKLLIQFQNNGVVDDSQLPKDRFSAERLKGVDSTLKIQPAKLEDSAVYLCASSRVGGTGELFFGEGSRLTVL.

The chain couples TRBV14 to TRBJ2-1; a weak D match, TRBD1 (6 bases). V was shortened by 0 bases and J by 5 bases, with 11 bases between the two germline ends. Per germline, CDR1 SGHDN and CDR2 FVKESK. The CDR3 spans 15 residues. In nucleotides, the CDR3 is TGTGCCAGCAGCCAAGAAGGTAGGGGGAACAATGAGCAGTTCTTC. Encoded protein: CASSQEGRGNNEQFF. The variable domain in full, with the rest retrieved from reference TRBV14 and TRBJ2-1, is EAGVTQFPSHSVIEKGQTVTLRCDPISGHDNLYWYRRVMGKEIKFLLHFVKESKQDESGMPNNRFLAERTGGTYSTLKVQPAELEDSGVYFCASSQEGRGNNEQFFGPGTRLTVL.

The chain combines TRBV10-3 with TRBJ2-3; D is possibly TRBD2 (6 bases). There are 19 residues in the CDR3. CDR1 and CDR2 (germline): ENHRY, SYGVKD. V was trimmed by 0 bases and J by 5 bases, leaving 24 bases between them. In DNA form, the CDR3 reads TGTGCCATCAGTGAGTCACCGGGGCTAGCGAACCCCTCACGAGATACGCAGTATTTT. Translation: CAISESPGLANPSRDTQYF.

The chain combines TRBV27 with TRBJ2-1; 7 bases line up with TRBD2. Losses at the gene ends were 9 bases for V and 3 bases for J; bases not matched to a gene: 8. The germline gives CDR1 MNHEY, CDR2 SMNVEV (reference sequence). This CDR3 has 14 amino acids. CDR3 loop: CASGRLADYNEQFF. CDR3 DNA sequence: TGTGCCAGTGGGCGGCTAGCGGACTACAATGAGCAGTTCTTC.

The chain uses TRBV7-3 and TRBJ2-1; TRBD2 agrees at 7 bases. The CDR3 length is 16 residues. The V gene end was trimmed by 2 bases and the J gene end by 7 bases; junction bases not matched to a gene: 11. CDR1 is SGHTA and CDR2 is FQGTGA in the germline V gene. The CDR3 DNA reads TGTGCCAGCAGCTTAGCTGGCAGCGGGAAAAGAAATGAGCAGTTCTTC. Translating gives CASSLAGSGKRNEQFF. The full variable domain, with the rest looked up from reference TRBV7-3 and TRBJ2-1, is GAGVSQTPSNKVTEKGKYVELRCDPISGHTALYWYRQSLGQGPEFLIYFQGTGAADDSGLPNDRFFAVRPEGSVSTLKIQRTERGDSAVYLCASSLAGSGKRNEQFFGPGTRLTVL.

The CDR3: CASSPFNQPQHF. Written as DNA, the CDR3 is TGTGCCAGCAGTCCCTTTAATCAGCCCCAGCATTTT. The rearrangement joins TRBV28 to TRBJ1-5, with D uncertain. The CDR3 consists of 12 residues. Trimming removed 5 bases at V and 4 bases at J, with 6 bases between. The V gene's germline CDR1 is MDHEN and CDR2 SYDVKM.

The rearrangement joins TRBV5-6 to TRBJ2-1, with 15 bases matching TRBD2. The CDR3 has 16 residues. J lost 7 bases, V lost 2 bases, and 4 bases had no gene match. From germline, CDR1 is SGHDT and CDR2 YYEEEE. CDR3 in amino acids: CASSFGLAGGPNEQFF. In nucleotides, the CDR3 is TGTGCCAGCAGCTTCGGACTAGCGGGAGGGCCAAATGAGCAGTTCTTC.

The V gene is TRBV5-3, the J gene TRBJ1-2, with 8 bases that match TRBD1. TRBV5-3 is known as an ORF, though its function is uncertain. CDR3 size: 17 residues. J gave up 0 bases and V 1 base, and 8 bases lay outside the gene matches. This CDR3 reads CARSLWQGAQANYGYTF. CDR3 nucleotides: TGTGCCAGAAGCTTGTGGCAGGGGGCCCAAGCTAACTATGGCTACACCTTC.

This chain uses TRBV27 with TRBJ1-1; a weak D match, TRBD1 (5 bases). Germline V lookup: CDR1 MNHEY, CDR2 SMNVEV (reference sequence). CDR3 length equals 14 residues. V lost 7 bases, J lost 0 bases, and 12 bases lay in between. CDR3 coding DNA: TGTGCCAGCATAAGTGACAGCATGAACACTGAAGCTTTCTTT. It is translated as CASISDSMNTEAFF.

The CDR3: CASSQDGLNYGYTF. The DNA for the CDR3 is TGCGCCAGCAGCCAAGATGGCCTTAACTATGGCTACACCTTC. The rearrangement links TRBV4-1 to TRBJ1-2; D unresolved. Trimming stripped 0 bases from V and 1 base from J, with 6 bases between. CDR1 and CDR2 from the germline V gene are MGHRA and YSYEKL. The CDR3 is made up of 14 amino acids.

CDR3 bases: TGTGCCAGCTCACCCGGCACAGTTAACACCGGGGAGCTGTTTTTT. Its protein product is CASSPGTVNTGELFF. The rearrangement joins TRBV18 to TRBJ2-2; D is unclear. Trimming took off 3 bases at V and 2 bases at J, with 10 bases between the two ends. CDR3 length equals 15 residues. Germline V gene sequence: CDR1 KGHSH, CDR2 LQKENI.

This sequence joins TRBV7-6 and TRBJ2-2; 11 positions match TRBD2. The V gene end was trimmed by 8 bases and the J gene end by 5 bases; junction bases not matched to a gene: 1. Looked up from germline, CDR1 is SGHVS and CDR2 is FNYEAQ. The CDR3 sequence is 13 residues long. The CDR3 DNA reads TGTGCCAGCCGGACTAGCGGGACCGGGGAGCTGTTTTTT. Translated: CASRTSGTGELFF.

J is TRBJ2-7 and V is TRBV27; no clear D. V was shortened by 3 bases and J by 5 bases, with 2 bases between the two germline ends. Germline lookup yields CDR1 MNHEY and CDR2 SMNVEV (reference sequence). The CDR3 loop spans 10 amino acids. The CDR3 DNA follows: TGTGCCAGCAGTTTCGACGAGCAGTACTTC. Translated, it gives CASSFDEQYF.

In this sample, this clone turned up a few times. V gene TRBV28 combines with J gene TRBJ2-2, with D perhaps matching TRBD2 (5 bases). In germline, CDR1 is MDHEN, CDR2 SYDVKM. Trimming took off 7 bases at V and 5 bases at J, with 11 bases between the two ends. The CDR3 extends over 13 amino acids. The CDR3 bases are TGTGCCAGCACCATACTAGAAACCGGGGAGCTGTTTTTT. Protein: CASTILETGELFF.

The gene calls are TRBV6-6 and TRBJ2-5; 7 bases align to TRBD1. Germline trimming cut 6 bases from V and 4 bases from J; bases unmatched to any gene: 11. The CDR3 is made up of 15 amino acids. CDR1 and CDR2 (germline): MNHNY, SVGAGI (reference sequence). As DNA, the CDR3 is TGTGCCAGCAGCCTAGGGACAGCGTCCGCAGAGACCCAGTACTTC. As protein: CASSLGTASAETQYF.

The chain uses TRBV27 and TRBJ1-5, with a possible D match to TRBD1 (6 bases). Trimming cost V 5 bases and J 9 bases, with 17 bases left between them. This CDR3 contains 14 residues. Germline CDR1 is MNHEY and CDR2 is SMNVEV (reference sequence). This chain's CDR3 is CASSTGPLVLPQHF. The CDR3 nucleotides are TGTGCCAGCAGTACAGGGCCTCTTGTCTTGCCCCAGCATTTT.

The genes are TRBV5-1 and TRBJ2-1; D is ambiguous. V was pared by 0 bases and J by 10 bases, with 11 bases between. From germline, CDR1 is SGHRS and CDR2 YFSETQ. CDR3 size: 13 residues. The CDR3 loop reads CASSLAFDSEQFF. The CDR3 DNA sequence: TGCGCCAGCAGCTTGGCCTTCGACTCCGAGCAGTTCTTC.

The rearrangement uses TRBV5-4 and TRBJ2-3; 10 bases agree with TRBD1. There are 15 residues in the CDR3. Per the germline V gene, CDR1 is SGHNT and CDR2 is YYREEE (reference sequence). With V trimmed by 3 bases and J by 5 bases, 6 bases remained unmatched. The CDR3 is CASSSGQGVRDTQYF. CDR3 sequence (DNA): TGTGCCAGCAGCTCAGGACAGGGGGTGAGAGATACGCAGTATTTT.

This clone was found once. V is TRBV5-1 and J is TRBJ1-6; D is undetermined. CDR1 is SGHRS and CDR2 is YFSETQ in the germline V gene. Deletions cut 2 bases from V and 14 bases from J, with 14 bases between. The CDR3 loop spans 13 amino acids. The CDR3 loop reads CASSFPGSPALHF. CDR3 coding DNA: TGCGCCAGCAGCTTCCCCGGGAGTCCAGCCCTCCACTTT.

The CDR3 is CASSQEGARTGELFF. CDR3 DNA sequence: TGTGCCAGCAGCCAAGAAGGGGCACGCACCGGGGAGCTGTTTTTT. J is TRBJ2-2 and V is TRBV14, with D tentatively TRBD1 (5 bases). Germline loops: CDR1 SGHDN, CDR2 FVKESK. The CDR3 extends over 15 amino acids. V lost 0 bases and J lost 4, with 9 bases in between.

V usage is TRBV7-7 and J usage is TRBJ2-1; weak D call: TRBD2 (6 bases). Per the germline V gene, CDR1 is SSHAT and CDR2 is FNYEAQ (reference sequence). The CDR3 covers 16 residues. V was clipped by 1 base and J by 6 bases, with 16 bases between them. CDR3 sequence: CASSLEPGGGSNEQFF. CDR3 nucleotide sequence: TGTGCCAGCAGCTTAGAGCCGGGCGGAGGGAGCAATGAGCAGTTCTTC.

CDR3 in DNA: TGTGCCAGCTCACCAGGAGTAGCGGGGGGATCCTACGAGCAGTACTTC. Translation gives CASSPGVAGGSYEQYF. The rearrangement links TRBV18 to TRBJ2-7; 10 nucleotides match TRBD2. V was pared by 2 bases and J by 1 base, with 5 bases of the junction left unmatched. The CDR3 has 16 residues. Germline V gene data show CDR1 as KGHSH and CDR2 as LQKENI.